One and the same sample provided the 17 T cell receptor beta chains below, sequenced in a study of T-cell reconstitution after alpha-beta-depleted transplantation in children. TCRbeta library preparation incorporated unique molecular identifiers. MiXCR was run by TCRdb on the PCR reads, yielding one entry per CDR3 protein. The top ten clones hold approximately 2% of a sample with fewer than 700,000 distinct CDR3 sequences, about an eighth of them seen once. This sample comprised PBMCs, mostly from graft donor cells, obtained 360 days after TCRalphabeta/CD19-depleted stem cell transplant. Receptor source: a male patient aged 10 to 17 who had a stem cell transplant for acute myeloid leukemia, so the T cells may come from the graft donor.

This clonotype has a count of ten or more. The rearrangement joins TRBV7-2 to TRBJ2-3; D is unclear. This CDR3 has 16 residues. Deletions cut 1 base from V and 11 bases from J, with 22 bases between. Germline CDR1 SGHTA, CDR2 FQGNSA. Here the CDR3 DNA reads TGTGCCAGCAGCTTAGATGGAAGGTCCCGTTTTGAGGAGCAGTATTTT. Amino acids: CASSLDGRSRFEEQYF.

This clonotype was observed a few times. The chain combines TRBV12-3 or TRBV12-4 with TRBJ2-3; 8 bases line up with TRBD2. The CDR3 loop spans 17 amino acids. Unmatched junction bases numbered 13, after V lost 3 bases and J lost 5 bases. The CDR3 region is CASSLVGLAGARDTQYF. CDR3 sequence (DNA): TGTGCCAGCAGTTTGGTCGGTCTAGCGGGCGCGAGAGATACGCAGTATTTT.

This clonotype occurred a few times. The chain couples TRBV20-1 to TRBJ2-1; a possible D gene is TRBD1 (6 bases). The CDR3 is 15 residues long. CDR1 is DFQATT and CDR2 is SNEGSKA in the germline V gene (reference sequence). Trimming stripped 1 base from V and 3 bases from J, with 13 bases between. The CDR3, as DNA: TGCAGTGCTAGAGTCCCCGGGACACACTACAATGAGCAGTTCTTC. Protein product: CSARVPGTHYNEQFF.

This chain links TRBV4-3 with TRBJ2-7, with 11 bases lining up with TRBD2. There are 18 residues in the CDR3. The V gene's germline CDR1 is LGHNA and CDR2 YSLEER. J gave up 3 bases and V 1 base, and 11 bases lay outside the gene matches. This CDR3 is CASSQARARGLADYEQYF. CDR3 DNA: TGCGCCAGCAGCCAAGCTCGTGCGAGGGGACTAGCGGACTACGAGCAGTACTTC.

This clonotype was detected ten times or more. This chain joins TRBV7-6 and TRBJ2-1; D is undetermined. The germline V gene has CDR1 SGHVS and CDR2 FNYEAQ. This CDR3 is built from 16 residues. V was cut by 0 bases and J by 2 bases, with 11 bases left in between. The CDR3 here is CASSLARVFPYNEQFF. CDR3 bases: TGTGCCAGCAGCTTAGCGCGTGTGTTCCCCTACAATGAGCAGTTCTTC.

The J gene is TRBJ2-2, the V gene TRBV20-1; maybe TRBD2 (6 bases). CDR3 length equals 14 residues. Germline CDR1 reads DFQATT; CDR2 reads SNEGSKA (reference sequence). The V end lost 5 bases, the J end lost 5 bases, and 15 bases lay between the germline ends. The CDR3 DNA sequence: TGCAGTGCTGGTAGCGGAGACGGGACCGGGGAGCTGTTTTTT. It yields the protein CSAGSGDGTGELFF.

The V and J genes are TRBV7-9 and TRBJ2-7; the D gene is possibly TRBD1 (6 bases). CDR1 is SEHNR and CDR2 is FQNEAQ in the germline V gene (reference sequence). V was pared by 5 bases and J by 4 bases, with 15 bases between. This CDR3 contains 14 residues. The CDR3: CASSRDMGLYEQYF. CDR3 nucleotide sequence: TGTGCCAGCAGCAGGGACATGGGGTTATACGAGCAGTACTTC.

The V and J genes are TRBV27 and TRBJ2-7, with TRBD2 matching over 10 bases. The germline CDR1 and CDR2 sequences are MNHEY and SMNVEV (reference sequence). V trimming: 2 bases; J trimming: 6 bases; junction bases outside the gene matches: 4. The CDR3 consists of 14 residues. CDR3 in DNA: TGTGCCAGCAGTTTAGGACTAGCGGAGACCGAGCAGTACTTC. Translated, it gives CASSLGLAETEQYF.

Many counts were recorded for this clonotype. The chain links TRBV7-3 to TRBJ2-1; TRBD2 is a possible D gene (6 bases). The CDR3 is 15 residues long. Per germline, CDR1 SGHTA and CDR2 FQGTGA. V was pared by 5 bases and J by 4 bases, with 15 bases between. The CDR3 region is CASSPTGELYNEQFF. The CDR3 nucleotides are TGTGCCAGCAGCCCGACGGGGGAACTTTACAATGAGCAGTTCTTC.

This clonotype was counted a few times. This sequence joins TRBV12-3 or TRBV12-4 and TRBJ2-1, with D hard to call. V was shortened by 6 bases and J by 4 bases, with 13 bases between the two germline ends. The CDR3 length is 14 residues. CDR3 nucleotide sequence: TGTGCCAGCAGACTGACGACATCGTACAATGAGCAGTTCTTC. It specifies CASRLTTSYNEQFF.

CDR3 loop: CASSHRQGVVYNEQFF. The CDR3 DNA follows: TGTGCCAGCAGCCACAGACAGGGCGTGGTGTACAATGAGCAGTTCTTC. The rearrangement uses TRBV3-1 and TRBJ2-1; 7 bases line up with TRBD1. Germline CDR1 and CDR2: LGHDT and YNNKEL (reference sequence). The CDR3 is 16 amino acids. J was trimmed by 4 bases and V by 3 bases; bases with no gene match: 9.

The rearrangement uses TRBV10-2 and TRBJ2-7, with a possible D match to TRBD2 (6 bases). Germline V gives CDR1 WSHSY, CDR2 SAAADI. V lost 2 bases and J lost 0, with 8 bases in between. The length of the CDR3 is 14 residues. The CDR3 DNA reads TGCGCCAGCAGTGAGGGGAGGAGCTCCTACGAGCAGTACTTC. Translated, it gives CASSEGRSSYEQYF.

J is TRBJ2-3 and V is TRBV12-3 or TRBV12-4; D tentatively fits TRBD1 or TRBD2 (7 bases each). V was shortened by 7 bases and J by 6 bases, with 14 bases between the two germline ends. The CDR3 consists of 13 residues. The CDR3 DNA is TGTGCCAGCACCGCAGGGGGAGGGGATACGCAGTATTTT. The encoded protein is CASTAGGGDTQYF.

This clonotype was detected many times. The V gene is TRBV29-1, the J gene TRBJ2-3; weak D call: TRBD2 (6 bases). V was cut by 3 bases and J by 3 bases, with 13 bases left in between. This CDR3 region has 14 residues. Looked up from germline, CDR1 is SQVTM and CDR2 is ANQGSEA. The CDR3 DNA follows: TGCAGCGTTGAGAGGAGGGGCCCAACAGATACGCAGTATTTT. Residues: CSVERRGPTDTQYF.

Concerning this clonotype: At one end, the junction sequence differs from germline, possibly due to a read error. The chain links TRBV20-1 to TRBJ2-1; TRBD2 is a possible D gene (6 bases). CDR3 length: 16 residues. Germline V lookup: CDR1 DFQATT, CDR2 SNEGSKA (reference sequence). CDR3 DNA: TGCAGTGCTGGAGATAGCGGCCTGAGCTCCTACAATGAGCAGTTCTTC. Translated: CSAGDSGLSSYNEQFF.

The CDR3 region is CARGTGVYHPDTQYF. CDR3 in DNA: TGTGCCAGAGGGACAGGGGTTTATCATCCAGATACGCAGTATTTT. This rearrangement joins TRBV6-1 to TRBJ2-3; 10 positions agree with TRBD1. The germline CDR1 and CDR2 sequences are MNHNS and SASEGT. Trimming removed 9 bases from V and 4 bases from J; junction bases left unmatched: 10. This CDR3 has 15 amino acids.

This clonotype was observed a handful of times. V gene TRBV4-2 combines with J gene TRBJ2-3; unclear D gene. V was clipped by 1 base and J by 0 bases, with 5 bases between them. CDR1 and CDR2 from the germline V gene are LGHNA and YNFKEQ. The CDR3 totals 14 residues. As DNA, the CDR3 is TGTGCCAGCAGCCAAGGACACAGCACAGATACGCAGTATTTT. It translates to CASSQGHSTDTQYF.